This passage covers 11 T cell receptor beta chains from one sample sequenced in a study of T cells in Graves' hyperthyroidism and ophthalmopathy. RNA transcripts gave rise to amplified TCR beta CDR3 regions. HTBI primers were used for first-round RT-PCR of the TCR CDR3. TCRdb itself ran the multiplex PCR reads through MiXCR, one entry per CDR3 protein. There are under 450,000 distinct CDR3 sequences in the sample; roughly 12% occur only once, and more than 20% lies in the top ten. Specimen: blood. All receptors come from a man aged 25 to 45 with Graves' hyperthyroidism that later progressed to Graves' ophthalmopathy.

This clonotype was counted many times. This rearrangement joins TRBV28 to TRBJ2-7; 10 nucleotides line up with TRBD1. Looked up from germline, CDR1 is MDHEN and CDR2 is SYDVKM. The CDR3 is made up of 14 amino acids. Trimming cost V 5 bases and J 3 bases; bases outside gene matches: 4. CDR3 DNA sequence: TGTGCCAGCAGTCCCTGGACAGGGGGCTACGAGCAGTACTTC. Protein product: CASSPWTGGYEQYF.

At least ten counts were recorded for this clonotype. The chain combines TRBV5-1 with TRBJ1-1; D might be TRBD1 (6 bases). The CDR3 is made up of 15 amino acids. The V gene lost 0 bases and the J gene lost 3 bases, with 12 bases spanning the gap. Germline V lookup: CDR1 SGHRS, CDR2 YFSETQ. The CDR3 DNA reads as TGCGCCAGCAGCTTGGCGGGGGCTAAAGACACTGAAGCTTTCTTT. Its translation: CASSLAGAKDTEAFF. The whole variable domain, remainder taken from reference TRBV5-1 and TRBJ1-1, is KAGVTQTPRYLIKTRGQQVTLSCSPISGHRSVSWYQQTPGQGLQFLFEYFSETQRNKGNFPGRFSGRQFSNSRSEMNVSTLELGDSALYLCASSLAGAKDTEAFFGQGTRLTVV.

The genes are TRBV6-1 and TRBJ2-7; possible D gene TRBD2, 6 bases. Germline V lookup: CDR1 MNHNS, CDR2 SASEGT. This CDR3 has 12 amino acids. Trimming cost V 7 bases and J 7 bases, with 14 bases left between them. CDR3 in DNA: TGTGCCAGCACCCCTGGGACTTATGAGCAGTACTTC. This encodes CASTPGTYEQYF.

CDR3 bases: TGTGCCAGCAGCTCGGATAGACAGCCTTACGAGCAGTACTTC. This gives the protein CASSSDRQPYEQYF. The chain employs TRBV7-9 and TRBJ2-7, with D perhaps TRBD1 (5 bases). The germline CDR1 and CDR2 sequences are SEHNR and FQNEAQ (reference sequence). This CDR3 region has 14 residues. V was cut by 4 bases and J by 4 bases, with 14 bases left in between.

V is TRBV4-1 and J is TRBJ1-4; D possibly corresponds to TRBD1 (5 bases). The CDR3 spans 16 residues. The ends were cut back, 4 bases at V and 3 bases at J, with 15 bases in the middle. Germline CDR1 MGHRA, CDR2 YSYEKL. CDR3 sequence reads: CASSPIGGGSNEKLFF. The CDR3 DNA sequence: TGCGCCAGCAGCCCGATCGGGGGAGGGTCTAATGAAAAACTGTTTTTT.

The chain is built from TRBV19 and TRBJ1-1, with D possibly TRBD1 on 5 matching bases. This CDR3 is built from 13 residues. The V end was cut by 7 bases, the J end by 3 bases, with 12 bases between. CDR1 LNHDA and CDR2 SQIVND come from the germline V gene (reference sequence). CDR3 coding DNA: TGTGCCAGTATTGGCAGGGTTGACACTGAAGCTTTCTTT. This encodes CASIGRVDTEAFF.

The V gene is TRBV5-5, the J gene TRBJ2-7, with D unclear. The germline V gene encodes CDR1 SGHKS and CDR2 YYEKEE (reference sequence). CDR3 length: 13 amino acids. V dropped 0 bases and J dropped 3 bases, with 7 bases sitting between them. CDR3 sequence: CASSLVLDYEQYF. In DNA form, the CDR3 reads TGTGCCAGCAGCTTGGTTTTGGACTACGAGCAGTACTTC. The full variable domain, completed using reference TRBV5-5 and TRBJ2-7, is DAGVTQSPTHLIKTRGQQVTLRCSPISGHKSVSWYQQVLGQGPQFIFQYYEKEERGRGNFPDRFSARQFPNYSSELNVNALLLGDSALYLCASSLVLDYEQYFGPGTRLTVT.

The rearrangement uses TRBV10-3 and TRBJ1-1; D uncertain. The CDR3 totals 11 residues. Between the trimmed V and J ends, which lost 7 bases and 1 base, there was a span of 4 bases. Per the germline V gene, CDR1 is ENHRY and CDR2 is SYGVKD. In DNA, the CDR3 is TGTGCCATCAAGGAGAACACTGAAGCTTTCTTT. Translating it yields CAIKENTEAFF.

V gene TRBV27 combines with J gene TRBJ1-2; tentatively, D is TRBD1 (6 bases). Germline CDR1 and CDR2: MNHEY and SMNVEV (reference sequence). The V gene lost 6 bases and the J gene lost 3 bases, with 23 bases spanning the gap. This CDR3 comprises 17 residues. The CDR3 nucleotides are TGTGCCAGCAGCAAGGAAGGGGGACTAAAGTACGACTATGGCTACACCTTC. Translating it yields CASSKEGGLKYDYGYTF.

The CDR3 coding sequence is TGTGCCAGCACCCAACAGGGGATGGGCGGGGAGCTGTTTTTT. Translation gives CASTQQGMGGELFF. The chain couples TRBV7-9 to TRBJ2-2; 7 nucleotides line up with TRBD1. Germline CDR1 and CDR2: SEHNR and FQNEAQ (reference sequence). This CDR3 spans 14 amino acids. The junction had 9 bases not matched to a gene; V was cut back by 7 bases and J by 7 bases.

The chain recombines TRBV6-1 with TRBJ2-5; TRBD1 or TRBD2 may be the D gene (5 bases each). From germline, CDR1 is MNHNS and CDR2 SASEGT. The CDR3 is 13 residues long. V lost 6 bases and J 7 bases, leaving 15 bases between the germline ends. CDR3 DNA sequence: TGTGCCAGCAGCCAGGGACGGTCAGGGACCCAGTACTTC. Its translation: CASSQGRSGTQYF.